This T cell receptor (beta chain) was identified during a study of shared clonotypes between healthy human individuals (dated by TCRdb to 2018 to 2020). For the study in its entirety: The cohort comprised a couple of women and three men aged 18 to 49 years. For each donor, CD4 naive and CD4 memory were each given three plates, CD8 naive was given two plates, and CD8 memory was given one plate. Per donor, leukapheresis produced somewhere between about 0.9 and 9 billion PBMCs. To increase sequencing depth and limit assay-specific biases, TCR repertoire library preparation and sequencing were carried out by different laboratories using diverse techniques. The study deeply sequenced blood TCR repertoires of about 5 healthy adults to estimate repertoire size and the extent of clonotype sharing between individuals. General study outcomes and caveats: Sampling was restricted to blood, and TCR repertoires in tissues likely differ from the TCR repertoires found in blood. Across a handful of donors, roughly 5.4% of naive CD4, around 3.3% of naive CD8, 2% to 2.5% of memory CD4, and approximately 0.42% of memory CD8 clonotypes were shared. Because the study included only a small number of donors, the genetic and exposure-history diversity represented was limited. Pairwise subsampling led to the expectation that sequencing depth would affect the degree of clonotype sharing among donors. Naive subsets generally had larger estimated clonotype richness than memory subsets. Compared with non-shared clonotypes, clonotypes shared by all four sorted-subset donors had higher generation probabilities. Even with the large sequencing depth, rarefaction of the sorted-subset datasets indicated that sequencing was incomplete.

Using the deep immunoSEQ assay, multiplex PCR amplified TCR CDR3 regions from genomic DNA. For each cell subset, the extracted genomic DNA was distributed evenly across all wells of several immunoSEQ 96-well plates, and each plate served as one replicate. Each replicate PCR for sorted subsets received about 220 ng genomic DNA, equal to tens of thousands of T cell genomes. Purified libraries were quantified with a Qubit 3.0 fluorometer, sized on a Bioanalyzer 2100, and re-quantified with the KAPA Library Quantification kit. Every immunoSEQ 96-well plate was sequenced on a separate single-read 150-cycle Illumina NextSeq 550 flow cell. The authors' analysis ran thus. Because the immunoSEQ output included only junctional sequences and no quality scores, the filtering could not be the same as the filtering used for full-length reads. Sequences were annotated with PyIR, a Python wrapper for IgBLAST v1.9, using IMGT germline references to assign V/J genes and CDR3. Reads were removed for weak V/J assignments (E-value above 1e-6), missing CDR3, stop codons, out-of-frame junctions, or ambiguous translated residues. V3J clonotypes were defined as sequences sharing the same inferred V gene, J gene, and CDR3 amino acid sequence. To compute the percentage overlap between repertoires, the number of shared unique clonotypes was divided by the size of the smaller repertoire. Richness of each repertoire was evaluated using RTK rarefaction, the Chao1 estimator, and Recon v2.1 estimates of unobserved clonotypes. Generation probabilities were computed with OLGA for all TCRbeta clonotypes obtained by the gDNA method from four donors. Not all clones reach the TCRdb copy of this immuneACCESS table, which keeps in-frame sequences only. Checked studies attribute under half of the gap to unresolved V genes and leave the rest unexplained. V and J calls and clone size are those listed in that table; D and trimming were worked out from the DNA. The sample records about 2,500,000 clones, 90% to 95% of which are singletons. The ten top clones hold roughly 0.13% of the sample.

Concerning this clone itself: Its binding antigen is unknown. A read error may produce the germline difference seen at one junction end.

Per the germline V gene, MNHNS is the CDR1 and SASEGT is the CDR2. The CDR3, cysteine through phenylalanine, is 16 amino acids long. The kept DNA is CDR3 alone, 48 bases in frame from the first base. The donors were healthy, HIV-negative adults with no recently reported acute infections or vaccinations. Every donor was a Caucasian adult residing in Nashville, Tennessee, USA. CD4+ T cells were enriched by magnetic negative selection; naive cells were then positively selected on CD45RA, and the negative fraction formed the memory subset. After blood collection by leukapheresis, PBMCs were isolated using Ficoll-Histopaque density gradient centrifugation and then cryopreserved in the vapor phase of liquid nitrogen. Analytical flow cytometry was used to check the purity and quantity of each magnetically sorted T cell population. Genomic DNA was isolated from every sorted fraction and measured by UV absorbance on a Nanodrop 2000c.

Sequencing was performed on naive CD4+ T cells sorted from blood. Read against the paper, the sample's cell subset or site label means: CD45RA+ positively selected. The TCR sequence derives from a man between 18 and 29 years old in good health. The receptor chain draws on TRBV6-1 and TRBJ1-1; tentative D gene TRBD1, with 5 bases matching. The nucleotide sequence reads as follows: TGTGCCATCAGTGAGGCCACGTGGGACGTTGACACTGAAGCTTTCTTT. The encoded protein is CAISEATWDVDTEAFF.